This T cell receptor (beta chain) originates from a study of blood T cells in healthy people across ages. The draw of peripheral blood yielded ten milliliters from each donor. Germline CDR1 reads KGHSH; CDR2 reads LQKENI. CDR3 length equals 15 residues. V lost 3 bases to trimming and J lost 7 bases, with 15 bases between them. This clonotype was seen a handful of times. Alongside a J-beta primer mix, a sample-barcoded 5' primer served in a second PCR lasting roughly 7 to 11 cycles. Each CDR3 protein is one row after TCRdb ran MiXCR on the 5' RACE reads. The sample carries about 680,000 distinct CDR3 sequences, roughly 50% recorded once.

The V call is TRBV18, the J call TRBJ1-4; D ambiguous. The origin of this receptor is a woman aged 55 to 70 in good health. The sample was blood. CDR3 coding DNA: TGTGCCAGCTCACCTCCAAATCAATCGGGTGAAAAACTGTTTTTT. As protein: CASSPPNQSGEKLFF.